The 23 T cell receptor beta chains reported below all come from one sample, sequenced in a study of CD8 T cells in ankylosing spondylitis. TCRdb re-derived calls from the 5' RACE reads in MiXCR, one entry per CDR3 protein. The data contain fewer than 200,000 distinct CDR3 sequences, 9.8% of them singletons. Sequenced input: blood, either unsorted or a sorted T cell fraction (not recorded which). The receptors were gathered from a female donor with ankylosing spondylitis or in good health (not recorded which).

This sequence joins TRBV5-5 and TRBJ2-3; 11 bases line up with TRBD2. The V segment lost 4 bases and the J segment 4 bases; nucleotides outside the gene matches: 5. CDR1 SGHKS and CDR2 YYEKEE come from the germline V gene (reference sequence). This CDR3 region has 15 residues. The CDR3 DNA reads as TGTGCCAGCAGCCGGACTAGCGGGCTCTCAGATACGCAGTATTTT. As protein: CASSRTSGLSDTQYF.

This clonotype was counted once. V usage is TRBV10-2 and J usage is TRBJ2-3; D possibly uses TRBD1 or TRBD2 (6 bases each). From germline, CDR1 is WSHSY and CDR2 SAAADI. Trimming took off 6 bases at V and 1 base at J, with 23 bases between the two ends. The CDR3 has 18 residues. This CDR3 is CASRAERPGAGGTDTQYF. The DNA of the CDR3 is TGCGCCAGCAGGGCGGAAAGGCCGGGGGCAGGAGGCACAGATACGCAGTATTTT.

Ten or more counts support this clonotype. The V and J genes are TRBV4-3 and TRBJ2-1; D perhaps matches TRBD1 (6 bases). Germline values: CDR1 LGHNA, CDR2 YSLEER. Between the trimmed V and J ends, which lost 0 bases and 3 bases, there was a span of 15 bases. This CDR3 is built from 17 residues. The DNA of the CDR3 is TGCGCCAGCAGCCAAGAAAGCCCAGGGGAAGGCTACAATGAGCAGTTCTTC. Amino acid sequence: CASSQESPGEGYNEQFF.

Only a few counts were recorded for this clonotype. This chain uses TRBV2 with TRBJ1-4; D is possibly TRBD1 (6 bases). Germline loops: CDR1 SNHLY, CDR2 FYNNEI. This CDR3 spans 14 amino acids. V was trimmed by 3 bases and J by 7 bases, leaving 12 bases between them. CDR3 bases: TGTGCCAGCAGTGACGGGGGGCATCCTGAAAAACTGTTTTTT. It is translated as CASSDGGHPEKLFF.

This clonotype turned up a few times. DNA of the CDR3: TGTGCCAGCAGCCAACTGGTGGATAGCTCCTACGAGCAGTACTTC. Translation: CASSQLVDSSYEQYF. The chain is built from TRBV6-2 or TRBV6-3 and TRBJ2-7; D is unclear. Deletions cut 6 bases from V and 0 bases from J, with 15 bases between. This CDR3 is 15 amino acids long. Germline CDR1 is MNHEY and CDR2 is SVGEGT.

This clonotype was observed a handful of times. The chain joins TRBV15 to TRBJ1-2; D is undetermined. The V and J ends lost 0 bases and 8 bases respectively, with 10 bases between them. The CDR3 contains 13 residues. Germline CDR1 LNHNV, CDR2 YYDKDF (reference sequence). Here the CDR3 reads CATSRDGGSGYTF. The CDR3 DNA is TGTGCCACCAGCAGAGATGGAGGGAGCGGCTACACCTTC.

This clonotype was counted at least ten times. The CDR3 is CASSQEANEQFF. CDR3 in DNA: TGTGCCAGCAGCCAAGAGGCGAATGAGCAGTTCTTC. The chain uses TRBV4-2 and TRBJ2-1; D remains ambiguous. V lost 0 bases to trimming and J lost 7 bases, with 4 bases between them. The CDR3 totals 12 residues. Germline V lookup: CDR1 LGHNA, CDR2 YNFKEQ.

The chain employs TRBV27 and TRBJ2-3, with D perhaps matching TRBD1 or TRBD2 (5 bases each). Deletions cut 5 bases from V and 4 bases from J, with 10 bases between. Germline values: CDR1 MNHEY, CDR2 SMNVEV (reference sequence). The CDR3 spans 13 residues. The CDR3 loop reads CASSPRGPDTQYF. The CDR3 DNA reads TGTGCCAGCAGTCCACGGGGCCCAGATACGCAGTATTTT.

V is TRBV30 and J is TRBJ1-2; D gene uncertain. CDR3 size: 11 residues. Trimming removed 3 bases at V and 2 bases at J, with 4 bases between. The germline V gene encodes CDR1 GTSNPN and CDR2 SVGIG (reference sequence). In DNA, the CDR3 is TGTGCCTGGAGGGAGAACTATGGCTACACCTTC. Translated: CAWRENYGYTF.

The chain recombines TRBV20-1 with TRBJ2-5; 11 nucleotides align to TRBD2. The trim removed 5 bases at V and 9 bases at J, leaving 20 bases unmatched. The CDR3 contains 17 residues. Germline values: CDR1 DFQATT, CDR2 SNEGSKA (reference sequence). CDR3 loop: CSAFSPSGRYLRKAQYF. DNA for the CDR3: TGCAGTGCTTTCTCCCCTAGCGGGAGGTACCTTAGAAAGGCCCAGTACTTC.

This clonotype was detected only a few times. J is TRBJ2-2 and V is TRBV6-1; 9 nucleotides match TRBD2. The CDR3 contains 17 residues. CDR1 and CDR2 from the germline V gene are MNHNS and SASEGT. V was pared by 7 bases and J by 3 bases, with 12 bases of the junction left unmatched. CDR3 amino acids: CASKPIAGDEDTGELFF. For the CDR3, the DNA is TGTGCCAGCAAACCGATAGCGGGAGATGAGGACACCGGGGAGCTGTTTTTT.

The chain uses TRBV12-3 or TRBV12-4 and TRBJ2-3; 10 positions agree with TRBD2. V was clipped by 5 bases and J by 1 base; unmatched bases: 3. The CDR3 is made up of 15 amino acids. As DNA, the CDR3 is TGTGCCAGCAGTCCAACTAGCGGGGGCACAGATACGCAGTATTTT. Encoded protein: CASSPTSGGTDTQYF.

This clonotype was seen ten or more times. V and J are TRBV7-8 and TRBJ2-7; TRBD1 matches at 9 bases. The germline gives CDR1 SGHVS, CDR2 FQNEAQ. V was pared by 5 bases and J by 2 bases, with 7 bases of the junction left unmatched. There are 15 residues in the CDR3. The CDR3 is CASSQRRDRAYEQYF. The CDR3 region has the DNA TGTGCCAGCAGCCAAAGACGGGACAGGGCCTACGAGCAGTACTTC.

The gene calls are TRBV24-1 and TRBJ2-5; perhaps TRBD2 as D (6 bases). V was trimmed by 4 bases and J by 5 bases, leaving 19 bases between them. There are 16 residues in the CDR3. Germline V lookup: CDR1 KGHDR, CDR2 SFDVKD. Written as DNA, the CDR3 is TGTGCCACCAGTGACCCACCGACACCGGGAGACGAGACCCAGTACTTC. Its protein is CATSDPPTPGDETQYF.

This chain joins TRBV12-5 and TRBJ1-5; TRBD1 is a possible D gene (5 bases). The V end lost 3 bases, the J end lost 4 bases, and 7 bases lay between the germline ends. The CDR3 contains 13 residues. The V gene's germline CDR1 is LGHNT and CDR2 FRNRAP. Here the CDR3 reads CASGLGANQPQHF. The CDR3 nucleotides are TGTGCTAGTGGTTTAGGGGCTAATCAGCCCCAGCATTTT.

This clonotype was seen at least ten times. The chain uses TRBV20-1 and TRBJ2-7; the D gene is possibly TRBD1 (7 bases). The germline V and J ends were trimmed by 6 bases and 7 bases, with 16 bases remaining between them. Germline-derived CDR1 and CDR2 are DFQATT and SNEGSKA (reference sequence). CDR3 length: 12 residues. As DNA, the CDR3 is TGCAGTGCCCGAGAGGGGGCGGGGGAGCAGTACTTC. It yields the protein CSAREGAGEQYF.

The gene calls are TRBV9 and TRBJ1-2; a possible D gene is TRBD1 (6 bases). Germline loops: CDR1 SGDLS, CDR2 YYNGEE. Trimming pared 3 bases from V and 2 bases from J, leaving 20 bases between. This CDR3 contains 17 residues. DNA of the CDR3: TGTGCCAGCAGCGGGAACAGGGAGATCGGGGTCAACTATGGCTACACCTTC. It is translated as CASSGNREIGVNYGYTF.

The CDR3 here is CASSYSPAAEQYF. In DNA, the CDR3 is TGTGCCAGCAGTTACTCCCCCGCCGCGGAGCAGTACTTC. The gene calls are TRBV6-5 and TRBJ2-7; no definite D call. The CDR3 is 13 residues long. The germline V gene has CDR1 MNHEY and CDR2 SVGAGI. V was cut by 0 bases and J by 7 bases, with 10 bases left in between.

This clonotype was detected only a few times. This chain links TRBV3-1 with TRBJ2-1; D ambiguous. Trimming left V 0 bases short and J 4 bases short, with 10 bases between. Germline CDR1 and CDR2: LGHDT and YNNKEL (reference sequence). The CDR3 covers 15 residues. The CDR3 nucleotides are TGTGCCAGCAGCCAAGACATCAACCGTTACAATGAGCAGTTCTTC. Encoded protein: CASSQDINRYNEQFF.

The chain carries TRBV15 and TRBJ1-1; TRBD1 matches 8 bases. This CDR3 contains 18 residues. Losses at the gene ends were 5 bases for V and 4 bases for J; bases not matched to a gene: 18. Per the germline V gene, CDR1 is LNHNV and CDR2 is YYDKDF (reference sequence). CDR3 residues: CATSPMASGRQGSTEAFF. The DNA of the CDR3 is TGTGCCACCAGCCCGATGGCGTCGGGGAGACAGGGGAGCACTGAAGCTTTCTTT.

The sample holds many counts of this clonotype. V and J are TRBV24-1 and TRBJ2-1, with 7 positions matching TRBD2. Germline trimming cut 3 bases from V and 9 bases from J; bases unmatched to any gene: 19. The V gene's germline CDR1 is KGHDR and CDR2 SFDVKD. The CDR3 is made up of 18 amino acids. CDR3 in DNA: TGTGCCACCAGTGATAGGCCGGGACCCGGGGAGAGGGAGGGTGAGCAGTTCTTC. This gives the protein CATSDRPGPGEREGEQFF.

This clonotype has a count of ten or more. V gene TRBV27 combines with J gene TRBJ1-5; D may be TRBD1 (5 bases). Trimming removed 3 bases from V and 4 bases from J, with 13 bases in between. Germline V lookup: CDR1 MNHEY, CDR2 SMNVEV (reference sequence). The CDR3 extends over 15 amino acids. CDR3 sequence reads: CASSLLKGKNQPQHF. CDR3 DNA sequence: TGTGCCAGCAGTTTGTTAAAGGGGAAAAATCAGCCCCAGCATTTT.

Many counts were recorded for this clonotype. This chain connects TRBV12-3 or TRBV12-4 to TRBJ2-2; tentatively, D is TRBD1 (5 bases). The length of the CDR3 is 12 residues. The V end lost 6 bases, the J end lost 6 bases, and 8 bases lay between the germline ends. CDR3 in amino acids: CASSQGAGELFF. The DNA for the CDR3 is TGTGCCAGCAGCCAGGGTGCCGGGGAGCTGTTTTTT.